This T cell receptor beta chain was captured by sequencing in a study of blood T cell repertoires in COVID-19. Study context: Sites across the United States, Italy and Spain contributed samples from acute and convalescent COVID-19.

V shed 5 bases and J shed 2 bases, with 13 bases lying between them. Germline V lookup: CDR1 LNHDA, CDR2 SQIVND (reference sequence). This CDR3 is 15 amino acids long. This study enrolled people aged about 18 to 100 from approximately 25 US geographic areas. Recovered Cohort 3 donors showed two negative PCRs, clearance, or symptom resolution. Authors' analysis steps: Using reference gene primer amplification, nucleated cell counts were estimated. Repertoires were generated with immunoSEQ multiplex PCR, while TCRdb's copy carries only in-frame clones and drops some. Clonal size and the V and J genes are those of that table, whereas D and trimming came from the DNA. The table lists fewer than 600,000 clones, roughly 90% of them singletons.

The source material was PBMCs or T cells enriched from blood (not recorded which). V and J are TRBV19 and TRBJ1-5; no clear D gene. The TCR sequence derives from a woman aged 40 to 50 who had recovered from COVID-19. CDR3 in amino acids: CASSGLPGGNQPQHF. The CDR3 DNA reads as TGTGCCAGTAGTGGACTCCCTGGAGGCAATCAGCCCCAGCATTTT.